The clone carrying this T cell receptor (beta chain) appeared a single time. Antigen specificity is unknown. V shed 8 bases and J shed 0 bases, with 17 bases lying between them. The CDR3 runs to 16 residues. CDR1 SNHLY and CDR2 FYNNEI come from the germline V gene. The data originate from a study of graft-versus-host responses after intestinal transplantation. Repertoires were generated with immunoSEQ multiplex PCR, while TCRdb's copy carries only in-frame clones and drops some. Among around 100,000 clones listed, about 90% were seen once. Sequencing was performed on unstimulated CD4+ T cells sorted from spleen or lymph node cells, taken before transplant. The V gene is TRBV2, the J gene TRBJ1-5; tentatively, D is TRBD1 (5 bases). This sequence was found in a human donor who was the organ donor for an intestinal transplant. The CDR3 DNA reads as TGTGCCAGCCATGGTATGGGGCTGTATAGCAATCAGCCCCAGCATTTT. Translated: CASHGMGLYSNQPQHF.